Below, one TCR beta chain is given with its context. Its specificity is unknown. The entry originates in a study of cytomegalovirus exposure and HLA in healthy donors. Points from the study as a whole: Later genetic work tied a missense DCLRE1C variant to beta-chain V and J trimming.

The CDR3 consists of 16 residues. The PCR made use of 60 Vbeta and 13 Jbeta primers. Here immunoSEQ multiplex PCR was the method, and the copy in TCRdb shows in-frame clones only, minus some. The table includes around 100,000 clones, roughly three quarters detected once. This chain uses TRBV21-1 with TRBJ2-7; the D segment call TRBD2 is taken from the table without a DNA check. TRBV21-1 is a documented pseudogene. Sequenced input: PBMCs. The clonotype comes from a woman under 30 in good health and CMV-seropositive. In DNA form, the CDR3 reads TGTGCCAGCAGCAAAGGACTAGCGGGGCAAGGGCTGGAGCAGTACTTC. Protein sequence: CASSKGLAGQGLEQYF.